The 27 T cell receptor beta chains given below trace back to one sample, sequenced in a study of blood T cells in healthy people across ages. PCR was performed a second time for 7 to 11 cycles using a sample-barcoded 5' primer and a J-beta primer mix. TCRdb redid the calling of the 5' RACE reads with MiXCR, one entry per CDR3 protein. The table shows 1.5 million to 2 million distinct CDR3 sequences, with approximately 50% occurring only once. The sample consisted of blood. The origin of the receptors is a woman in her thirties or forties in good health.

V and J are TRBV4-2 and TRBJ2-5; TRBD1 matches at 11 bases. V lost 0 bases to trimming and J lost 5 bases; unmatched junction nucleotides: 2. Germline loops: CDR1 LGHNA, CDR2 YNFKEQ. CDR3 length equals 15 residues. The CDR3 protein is CASSQERTGGETQYF. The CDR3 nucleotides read TGTGCCAGCAGCCAAGAGAGGACAGGGGGCGAGACCCAGTACTTC.

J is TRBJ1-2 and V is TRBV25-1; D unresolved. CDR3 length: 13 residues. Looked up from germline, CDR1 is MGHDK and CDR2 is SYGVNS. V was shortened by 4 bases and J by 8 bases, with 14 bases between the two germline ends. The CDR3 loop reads CASSGEGSKGYTF. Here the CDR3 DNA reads TGTGCCAGCAGTGGCGAAGGGTCGAAAGGCTACACCTTC.

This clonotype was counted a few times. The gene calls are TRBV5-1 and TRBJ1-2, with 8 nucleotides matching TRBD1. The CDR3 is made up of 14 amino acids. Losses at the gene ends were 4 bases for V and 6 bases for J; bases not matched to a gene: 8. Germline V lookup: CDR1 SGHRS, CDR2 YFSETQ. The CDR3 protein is CASSRGQVSNGYTF. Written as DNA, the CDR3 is TGCGCCAGCAGCAGGGGACAGGTTTCGAATGGCTACACCTTC. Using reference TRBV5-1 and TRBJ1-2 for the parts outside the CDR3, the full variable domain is KAGVTQTPRYLIKTRGQQVTLSCSPISGHRSVSWYQQTPGQGLQFLFEYFSETQRNKGNFPGRFSGRQFSNSRSEMNVSTLELGDSALYLCASSRGQVSNGYTFGSGTRLTVV.

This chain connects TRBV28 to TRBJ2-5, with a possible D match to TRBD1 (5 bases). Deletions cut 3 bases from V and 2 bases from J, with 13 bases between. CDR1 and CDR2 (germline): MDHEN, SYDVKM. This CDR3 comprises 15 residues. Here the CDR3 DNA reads TGTGCCAGCAGTTTTGCAGGGTCCCGTCAAGAGACCCAGTACTTC. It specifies CASSFAGSRQETQYF.

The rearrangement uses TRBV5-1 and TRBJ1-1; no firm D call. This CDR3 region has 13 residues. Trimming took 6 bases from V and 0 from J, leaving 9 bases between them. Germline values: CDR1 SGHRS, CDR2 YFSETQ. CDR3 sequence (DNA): TGCGCCAGCAAAGTCTTCATGAACACTGAAGCTTTCTTT. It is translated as CASKVFMNTEAFF.

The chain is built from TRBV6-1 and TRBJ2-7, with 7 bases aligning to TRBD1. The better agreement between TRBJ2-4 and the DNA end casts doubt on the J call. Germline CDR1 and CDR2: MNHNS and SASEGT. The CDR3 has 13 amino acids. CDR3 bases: TGTGCCAGCAGTGGTGTCAGGGGGAACATTCAGTACTTC. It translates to CASSGVRGNIQYF.

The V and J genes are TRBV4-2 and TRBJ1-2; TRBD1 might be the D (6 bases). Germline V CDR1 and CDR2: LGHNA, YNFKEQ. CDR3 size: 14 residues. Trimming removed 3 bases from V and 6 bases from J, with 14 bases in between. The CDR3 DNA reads TGTGCCAGCAGCCACGAAACCAGGGGTAATGGCTACACCTTC. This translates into CASSHETRGNGYTF.

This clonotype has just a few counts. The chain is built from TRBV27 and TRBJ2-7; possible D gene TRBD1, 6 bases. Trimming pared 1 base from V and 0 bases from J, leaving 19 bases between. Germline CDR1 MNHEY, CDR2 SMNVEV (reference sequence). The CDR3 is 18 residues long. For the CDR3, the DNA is TGTGCCAGCAGTTTATACCGACCAGGACAGCTTTTCTCCTACGAGCAGTACTTC. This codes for CASSLYRPGQLFSYEQYF.

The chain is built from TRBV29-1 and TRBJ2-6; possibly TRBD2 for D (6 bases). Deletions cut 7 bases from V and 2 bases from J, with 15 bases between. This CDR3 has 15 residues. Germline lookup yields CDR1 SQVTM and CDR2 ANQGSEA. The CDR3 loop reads CSAKVGEAGANVLTF. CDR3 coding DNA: TGCAGCGCGAAGGTGGGGGAGGCTGGGGCCAACGTCCTGACTTTC.

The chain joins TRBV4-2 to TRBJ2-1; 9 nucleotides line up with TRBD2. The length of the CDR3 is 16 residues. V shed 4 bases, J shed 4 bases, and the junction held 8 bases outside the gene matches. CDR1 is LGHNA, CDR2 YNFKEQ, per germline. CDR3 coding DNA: TGTGCCAGCAGCCCTAGGATTGCGGGGGGGTACAATGAGCAGTTCTTC. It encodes CASSPRIAGGYNEQFF.

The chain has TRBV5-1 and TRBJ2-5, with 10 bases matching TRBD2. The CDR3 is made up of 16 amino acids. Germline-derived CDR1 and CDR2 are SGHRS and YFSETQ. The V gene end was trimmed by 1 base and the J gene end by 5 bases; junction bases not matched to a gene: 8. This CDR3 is CASSLRAGGQMETQYF. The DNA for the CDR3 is TGCGCCAGCAGCTTGCGAGCGGGGGGGCAAATGGAGACCCAGTACTTC.

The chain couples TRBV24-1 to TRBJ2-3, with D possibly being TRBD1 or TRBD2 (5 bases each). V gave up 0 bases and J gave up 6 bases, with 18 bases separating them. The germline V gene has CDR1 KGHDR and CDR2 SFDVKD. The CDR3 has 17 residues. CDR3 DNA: TGTGCCACCAGTGATTTGCGGGACCCCGGTCAGACGGATACGCAGTATTTT. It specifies CATSDLRDPGQTDTQYF.

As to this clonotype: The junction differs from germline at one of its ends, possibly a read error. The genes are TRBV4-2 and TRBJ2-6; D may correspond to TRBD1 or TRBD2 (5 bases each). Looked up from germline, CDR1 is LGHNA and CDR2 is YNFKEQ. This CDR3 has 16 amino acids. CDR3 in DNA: TGTGCCTGCAGCCAAGGGACCCCCTCTGGGGCCAACGTCCTGACTTTC. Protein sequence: CACSQGTPSGANVLTF.

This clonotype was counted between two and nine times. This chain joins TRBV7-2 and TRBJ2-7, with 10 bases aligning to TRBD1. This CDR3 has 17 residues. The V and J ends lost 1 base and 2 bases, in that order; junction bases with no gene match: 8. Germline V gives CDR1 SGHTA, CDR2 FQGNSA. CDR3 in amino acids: CASSLELGQGYPYEQYF. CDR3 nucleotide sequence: TGTGCCAGCAGCTTAGAACTGGGACAGGGGTACCCCTACGAGCAGTACTTC.

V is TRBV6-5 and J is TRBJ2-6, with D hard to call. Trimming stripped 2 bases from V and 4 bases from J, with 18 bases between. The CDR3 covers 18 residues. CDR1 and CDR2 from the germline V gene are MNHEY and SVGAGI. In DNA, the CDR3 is TGTGCCAGCAGTTACCGGCGCCCCTTGGGTTGGGGGGCCAACGTCCTGACTTTC. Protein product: CASSYRRPLGWGANVLTF.

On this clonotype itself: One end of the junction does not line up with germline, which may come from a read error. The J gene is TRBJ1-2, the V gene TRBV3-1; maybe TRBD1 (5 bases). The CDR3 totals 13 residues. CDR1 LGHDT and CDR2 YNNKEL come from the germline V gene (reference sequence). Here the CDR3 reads CASSPTDPRGYTF. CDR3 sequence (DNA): TGCGCCAGCAGCCCGACAGATCCGCGCGGCTACACCTTC.

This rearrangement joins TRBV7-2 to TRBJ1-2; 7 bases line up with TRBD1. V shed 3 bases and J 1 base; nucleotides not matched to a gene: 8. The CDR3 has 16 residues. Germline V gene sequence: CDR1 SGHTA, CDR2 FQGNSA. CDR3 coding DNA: TGTGCCAGCAGCTTTATCCCAGCAGGGGGTAACTATGGCTACACCTTC. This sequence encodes CASSFIPAGGNYGYTF.

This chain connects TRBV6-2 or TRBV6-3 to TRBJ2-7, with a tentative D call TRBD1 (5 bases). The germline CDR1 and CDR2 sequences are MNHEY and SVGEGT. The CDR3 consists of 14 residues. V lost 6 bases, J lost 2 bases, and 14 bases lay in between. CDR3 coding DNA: TGTGCCAGCAGGAGAGATACAGGAACCTACGAGCAGTACTTC. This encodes CASRRDTGTYEQYF.

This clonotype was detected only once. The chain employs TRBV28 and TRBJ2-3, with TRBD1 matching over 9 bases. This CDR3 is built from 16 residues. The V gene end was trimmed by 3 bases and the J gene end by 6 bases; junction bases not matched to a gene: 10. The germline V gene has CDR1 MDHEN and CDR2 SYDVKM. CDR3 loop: CASSFFSGTGTDTQYF. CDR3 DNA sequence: TGTGCCAGCAGTTTCTTCTCCGGGACAGGGACGGATACGCAGTATTTT.

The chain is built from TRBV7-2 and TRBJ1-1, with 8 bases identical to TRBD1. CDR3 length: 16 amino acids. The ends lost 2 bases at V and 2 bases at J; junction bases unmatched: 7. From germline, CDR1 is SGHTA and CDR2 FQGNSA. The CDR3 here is CASSLIPTGVNTEAFF. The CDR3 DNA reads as TGTGCCAGCAGCTTAATCCCGACAGGGGTCAACACTGAAGCTTTCTTT.

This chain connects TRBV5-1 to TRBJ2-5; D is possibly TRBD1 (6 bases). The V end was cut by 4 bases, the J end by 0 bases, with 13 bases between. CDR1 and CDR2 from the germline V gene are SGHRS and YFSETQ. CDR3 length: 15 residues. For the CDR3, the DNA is TGCGCCAGCAGCAAAAGGACAGCCAACCAAGAGACCCAGTACTTC. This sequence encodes CASSKRTANQETQYF.

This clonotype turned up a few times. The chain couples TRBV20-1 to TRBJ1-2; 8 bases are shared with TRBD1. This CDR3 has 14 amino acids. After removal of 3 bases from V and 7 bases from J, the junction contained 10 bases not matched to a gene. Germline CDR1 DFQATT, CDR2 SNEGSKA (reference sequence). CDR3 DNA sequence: TGCAGTGCTAGTGCCGACAGGGGTTCTAGTGGCTACACCTTC. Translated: CSASADRGSSGYTF.

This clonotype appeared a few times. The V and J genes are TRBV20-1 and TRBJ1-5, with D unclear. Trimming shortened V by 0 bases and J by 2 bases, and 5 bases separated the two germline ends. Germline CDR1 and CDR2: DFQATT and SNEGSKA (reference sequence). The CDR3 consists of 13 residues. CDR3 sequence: CSAREWRNQPQHF. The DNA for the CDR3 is TGCAGTGCTAGAGAATGGCGCAATCAGCCCCAGCATTTT.

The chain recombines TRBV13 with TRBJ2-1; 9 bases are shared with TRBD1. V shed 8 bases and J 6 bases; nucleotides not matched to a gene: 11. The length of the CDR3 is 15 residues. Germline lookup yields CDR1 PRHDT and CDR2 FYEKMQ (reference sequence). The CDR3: CASGPTGGASNEQFF. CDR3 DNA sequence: TGTGCCAGCGGCCCCACAGGGGGCGCTTCCAATGAGCAGTTCTTC.

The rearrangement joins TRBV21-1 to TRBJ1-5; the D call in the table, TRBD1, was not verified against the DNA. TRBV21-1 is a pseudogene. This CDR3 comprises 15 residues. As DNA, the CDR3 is TGTGCCAGCAGCAACTTACAGGGGCGCAATCAGCCCCAGCATTTT. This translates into CASSNLQGRNQPQHF.

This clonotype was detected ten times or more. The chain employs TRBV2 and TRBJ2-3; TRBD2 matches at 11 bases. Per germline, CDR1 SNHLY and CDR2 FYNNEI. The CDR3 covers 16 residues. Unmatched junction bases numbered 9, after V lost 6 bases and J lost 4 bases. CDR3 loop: CASSAFLAGGSDTQYF. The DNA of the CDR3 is TGTGCCAGCAGCGCCTTTCTAGCGGGGGGATCAGATACGCAGTATTTT.

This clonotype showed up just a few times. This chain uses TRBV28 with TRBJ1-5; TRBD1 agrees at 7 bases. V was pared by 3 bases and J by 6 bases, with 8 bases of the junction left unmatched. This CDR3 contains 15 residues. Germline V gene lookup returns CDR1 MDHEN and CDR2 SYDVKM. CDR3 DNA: TGTGCCAGCAGTTTCCGTGACAGGGTTCCTCAGCCCCAGCATTTT. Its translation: CASSFRDRVPQPQHF.